The clone carrying this T cell receptor beta chain was recorded at least ten times. CDR3 length: 14 residues. V lost 7 bases, J lost 1 base, and 6 bases stayed unmatched. Germline V gives CDR1 SNHLY, CDR2 FYNNEI. The record originates from a study of T cells in Graves' hyperthyroidism and ophthalmopathy. Authors of the study amplified TCR beta CDR3 regions from RNA transcripts. TCR CDR3 regions were first amplified by RT-PCR with HTBI primers. A single record per CDR3 protein comes from TCRdb applying MiXCR to the multiplex PCR reads. The sample contains about 210,000 distinct CDR3 sequences, 17% of which appear only once.

The sequence derives from a man between 45 and 60 years old with Graves' hyperthyroidism. Sequenced: blood. The chain links TRBV2 to TRBJ1-1; TRBD1 matches 7 bases. The DNA for the CDR3 is TGTGCCAGCAAAATGCCAGGGGGGAACACTGAAGCTTTCTTT. This codes for CASKMPGGNTEAFF.